This TCR beta chain was recorded in a study of T cells in Graves' hyperthyroidism and ophthalmopathy. On the study more broadly: Staff took peripheral blood when the initial diagnosis was made, before any treatment began. General study results and limits: Most clonotypes expanded in the thyroid (above 0.001) were also present in blood. A model built on 13 V-J features separated ophthalmopathy from stable hyperthyroidism.

This clonotype was counted many times. The antigen remains undetermined. It was RNA transcripts that yielded the amplified TCR beta CDR3 regions. The TCR CDR3 was amplified in a first-round RT-PCR using the HTBI primer set. TCRdb reprocessed the multiplex PCR reads with MiXCR, giving one entry per CDR3 protein. The top ten clones hold under 40% of a sample with 200,000 to 300,000 distinct CDR3 sequences, around 26% of them seen once. J lost 4 bases, V lost 3 bases, and 2 bases had no gene match. The CDR3 length is 15 residues. The sequence derives from a woman in her thirties or forties with Graves' ophthalmopathy. The rearrangement links TRBV12-3 or TRBV12-4 to TRBJ2-2, with 10 positions matching TRBD1. Sequencing was done on a sample of blood. In DNA, the CDR3 is TGTGCCAGCAGTTTCGGGACAGGGGCCACCGGGGAGCTGTTTTTT. This sequence encodes CASSFGTGATGELFF.